The 26 T cell receptor beta chains below all came from one sample that was sequenced in a study of T cell responses to AZD1222 COVID-19 vaccine. TCRdb's table, derived via immunoSEQ multiplex PCR, lists solely in-frame clones and lacks some. This table has around 150,000 clones, 70% to 90% appearing once. Material: peripheral blood, obtained on day 0 of AZD1222 vaccination. These receptors originate from an adult in good health.

In nucleotides, the CDR3 is TGTGCCAGCAGCCAATCGGTCGGGCTACCCGCCTACGAGCAGTACTTC. Its translation: CASSQSVGLPAYEQYF. The V call is TRBV4-2, the J call TRBJ2-7; D remains ambiguous. Germline V lookup: CDR1 LGHNA, CDR2 YNFKEQ. Trimming left V 2 bases short and J 2 bases short, with 16 bases between. This CDR3 has 16 amino acids.

The chain carries TRBV5-1 and TRBJ1-2; TRBD1 might be the D (6 bases). Germline loops: CDR1 SGHRS, CDR2 YFSETQ. Trimming cost V 2 bases and J 4 bases, with 9 bases left between them. The CDR3 runs 13 residues. CDR3 nucleotide sequence: TGCGCCAGCAGCTTCCCAGGGGCCTATGGCTACACCTTC. Translating it yields CASSFPGAYGYTF. Looking up the rest from reference TRBV5-1 and TRBJ1-2 gives the full variable domain: KAGVTQTPRYLIKTRGQQVTLSCSPISGHRSVSWYQQTPGQGLQFLFEYFSETQRNKGNFPGRFSGRQFSNSRSEMNVSTLELGDSALYLCASSFPGAYGYTFGSGTRLTVV.

This sequence joins TRBV7-8 and TRBJ1-3, with 9 bases that match TRBD1. This CDR3 region has 15 residues. Germline trimming cut 5 bases from V and 4 bases from J; bases unmatched to any gene: 6. Germline CDR1 is SGHVS and CDR2 is FQNEAQ. DNA of the CDR3: TGTGCCAGCAGCCCGGGGACAGGGAAAGGAAACACCATATATTTT. Translated, it gives CASSPGTGKGNTIYF.

The rearrangement uses TRBV14 and TRBJ2-7; 7 bases are shared with TRBD1. The ends lost 4 bases at V and 2 bases at J; junction bases unmatched: 11. Per germline, CDR1 SGHDN and CDR2 FVKESK. This CDR3 has 16 amino acids. The CDR3 reads CASSRKGAGRAYEQYF. CDR3 coding DNA: TGTGCCAGCAGCCGTAAGGGGGCAGGCCGAGCCTACGAGCAGTACTTC.

The rearrangement uses TRBV6-5 and TRBJ1-1; D call uncertain. Trimming pared 4 bases from V and 0 bases from J, leaving 12 bases between. The CDR3 covers 15 residues. Germline V gene data show CDR1 as MNHEY and CDR2 as SVGAGI. CDR3 region: CASSSVDTLNTEAFF. CDR3 DNA: TGTGCCAGCAGTTCCGTTGACACGCTGAACACTGAAGCTTTCTTT.

The chain joins TRBV30 to TRBJ1-1, with 7 bases that match TRBD1. From germline, CDR1 is GTSNPN and CDR2 SVGIG (reference sequence). The CDR3 totals 14 residues. V lost 2 bases to trimming and J lost 4 bases; unmatched junction nucleotides: 7. The CDR3, as DNA: TGTGCCTGGAGTATAACAGGGGTGGGCACTGAAGCTTTCTTT. Translating gives CAWSITGVGTEAFF.

The count of this clone is one. The chain carries TRBV30 and TRBJ1-5, with D possibly matching TRBD1 (5 bases). Germline V CDR1 and CDR2: GTSNPN, SVGIG (reference sequence). The CDR3 extends over 14 amino acids. Trimming took 1 base from V and 7 from J, leaving 14 bases between them. CDR3 residues: CAWSEGTTIQPQHF. The CDR3 DNA reads as TGTGCCTGGAGTGAGGGGACTACGATACAGCCCCAGCATTTT.

The CDR3: CASSYGTQQETQYF. The CDR3 DNA reads TGCGCCAGCAGCTACGGGACACAACAAGAGACCCAGTACTTC. The chain combines TRBV5-1 with TRBJ2-5; D is possibly TRBD1 (6 bases). From germline, CDR1 is SGHRS and CDR2 YFSETQ. V dropped 3 bases and J dropped 2 bases, with 11 bases sitting between them. The CDR3 sequence is 14 residues long. Based on the CDR3 plus reference TRBV5-1 and TRBJ2-5, the full variable domain is KAGVTQTPRYLIKTRGQQVTLSCSPISGHRSVSWYQQTPGQGLQFLFEYFSETQRNKGNFPGRFSGRQFSNSRSEMNVSTLELGDSALYLCASSYGTQQETQYFGPGTRLLVL.

The chain combines TRBV3-1 (or the pseudogene TRBV3-2) with TRBJ1-6, with D possibly TRBD1 on 6 matching bases. Trimming removed 4 bases at V and 6 bases at J, with 10 bases between. The germline gives CDR1 LGHDT, CDR2 YNNKEL (reference sequence). The length of the CDR3 is 14 residues. Here the CDR3 DNA reads TGTGCCAGCAGCCGGACAGTTCCTAATTCACCCCTCCACTTT. This sequence encodes CASSRTVPNSPLHF.

With regard to this clone: Other DNA sequences from this sample encode an identical CDR3 as well. CDR3 DNA sequence: TGTGCCAGTAGTATAGGGGGATACAATGAGCAGTTCTTC. Translation gives CASSIGGYNEQFF. The chain has TRBV19 and TRBJ2-1; D is unclear. CDR1 is LNHDA, CDR2 SQIVND, per germline (reference sequence). Trimming stripped 1 base from V and 4 bases from J, with 5 bases between. The CDR3 loop spans 13 amino acids. Supplemented by reference TRBV19 and TRBJ2-1, the full variable domain reads DGGITQSPKYLFRKEGQNVTLSCEQNLNHDAMYWYRQDPGQGLRLIYYSQIVNDFQKGDIAEGYSVSREKKESFPLTVTSAQKNPTAFYLCASSIGGYNEQFFGPGTRLTVL.

V is TRBV24-1 and J is TRBJ2-5; maybe TRBD1 (6 bases). From germline, CDR1 is KGHDR and CDR2 SFDVKD. V was cut by 4 bases and J by 0 bases, with 11 bases left in between. The CDR3 is made up of 15 amino acids. The CDR3 DNA is TGTGCCACCAGTGACCCGGACAGATACCAAGAGACCCAGTACTTC. The encoded protein is CATSDPDRYQETQYF.

The chain uses TRBV7-2 and TRBJ2-2; 8 nucleotides align to TRBD2. J was trimmed by 1 base and V by 2 bases; bases with no gene match: 0. Germline V CDR1 and CDR2: SGHTA, FQGNSA. The CDR3 loop spans 15 amino acids. DNA for the CDR3: TGTGCCAGCAGCTTAACTAGCGGGAACACCGGGGAGCTGTTTTTT. Its protein is CASSLTSGNTGELFF.

The chain employs TRBV7-9 and TRBJ1-3; maybe TRBD1 (5 bases). Germline V gene lookup returns CDR1 SEHNR and CDR2 FQNEAQ (reference sequence). CDR3 length: 17 residues. Trimming pared 2 bases from V and 0 bases from J, leaving 14 bases between. This CDR3 reads CASSLRGVDLSGNTIYF. The DNA for the CDR3 is TGTGCCAGCAGCTTAAGGGGAGTTGATCTCTCTGGAAACACCATATATTTT.

The rearrangement joins TRBV2 to TRBJ2-1; possibly TRBD2 for D (7 bases). CDR1 and CDR2 from the germline V gene are SNHLY and FYNNEI. There are 14 residues in the CDR3. The V and J ends lost 5 bases and 4 bases respectively, with 12 bases between them. Here the CDR3 reads CASSLGGVYNEQFF. In nucleotides, the CDR3 is TGTGCCAGCAGTCTAGGGGGGGTGTACAATGAGCAGTTCTTC.

This clone appeared a single time. The J gene is TRBJ1-2, the V gene TRBV27, with no clear D. V dropped 5 bases and J dropped 4 bases, with 14 bases sitting between them. Germline assignment: CDR1 MNHEY and CDR2 SMNVEV (reference sequence). The CDR3 has 14 residues. CDR3 DNA sequence: TGTGCCAGCAGTCCGGGTCAGACTACCTATGGCTACACCTTC. It specifies CASSPGQTTYGYTF.

Details on this clone: The junction does not match germline at one end; this may be a read error. CDR3 in DNA: TGCGCCAGCAGCTTGGACCAGGGACGGATCTTT. Translating it yields CASSLDQGRIF. The J gene is TRBJ1-1, the V gene TRBV5-1; the D gene is possibly TRBD1 (5 bases). The CDR3 covers 11 residues. Germline-derived CDR1 and CDR2 are SGHRS and YFSETQ.

V gene TRBV5-1 combines with J gene TRBJ1-1, with D perhaps matching TRBD1 (6 bases). The CDR3 is 13 amino acids. Germline lookup yields CDR1 SGHRS and CDR2 YFSETQ. V lost 6 bases and J 5 bases, leaving 14 bases between the germline ends. The CDR3 loop is CASNQGIATEAFF. The DNA for the CDR3 is TGCGCCAGCAATCAGGGGATAGCAACTGAAGCTTTCTTT.

The V gene is TRBV19, the J gene TRBJ1-5; D remains ambiguous. Germline V gives CDR1 LNHDA, CDR2 SQIVND (reference sequence). V lost 6 bases to trimming and J lost 2 bases, with 11 bases between them. This CDR3 spans 14 amino acids. CDR3 sequence: CASSFSYGNQPQHF. In DNA form, the CDR3 reads TGTGCCAGTAGCTTCTCATATGGCAATCAGCCCCAGCATTTT.

The chain uses TRBV6-5 and TRBJ1-4; D may be TRBD1 (5 bases). The length of the CDR3 is 13 residues. Germline V CDR1 and CDR2: MNHEY, SVGAGI. V was shortened by 2 bases and J by 7 bases, with 8 bases between the two germline ends. The CDR3 DNA reads TGTGCCAGCAGTTACAAAGGGACTGAAAAACTGTTTTTT. It yields the protein CASSYKGTEKLFF.

The V gene is TRBV5-6, the J gene TRBJ1-5; 9 bases are shared with TRBD1. Germline CDR1 reads SGHDT; CDR2 reads YYEEEE. The CDR3 runs 14 residues. J was trimmed by 9 bases and V by 0 bases; bases with no gene match: 4. The CDR3 loop is CASSLGQGDSPQHF. The DNA of the CDR3 is TGTGCCAGCAGCTTGGGACAGGGGGATTCGCCCCAGCATTTT.

CDR3 nucleotides: TGCGCCAGCAGCCAAGATCATACGGGAACGGGGGAGCTGTTTTTT. It specifies CASSQDHTGTGELFF. This chain uses TRBV4-3 with TRBJ2-2, with D perhaps TRBD2 (5 bases). CDR1 is LGHNA, CDR2 YSLEER, per germline. V gave up 0 bases and J gave up 8 bases, with 13 bases separating them. CDR3 length: 15 amino acids.

This clone was detected only a few times. The rearrangement joins TRBV6-7 to TRBJ1-5; TRBD1 might be the D (6 bases). TRBV6-7 is filed as an ORF, its function uncertain. Trimming shortened V by 7 bases and J by 1 base, and 17 bases separated the two germline ends. This CDR3 contains 16 residues. CDR3 nucleotides: TGTGCCAGCATCGTCGATACAGGGTTGAGCAATCAGCCCCAGCATTTT. Amino acids: CASIVDTGLSNQPQHF.

This clone has a handful of counts. The J gene is TRBJ1-1, the V gene TRBV2, with D tentatively TRBD1 (5 bases). This CDR3 is built from 14 residues. Germline CDR1 is SNHLY and CDR2 is FYNNEI. Trimming took off 8 bases at V and 5 bases at J, with 18 bases between the two ends. CDR3 region: CASGWTGRGTEAFF. The CDR3 DNA follows: TGTGCCAGCGGATGGACTGGGAGGGGAACTGAAGCTTTCTTT. The whole variable domain, filled in from reference TRBV2 and TRBJ1-1, reads EPEVTQTPSHQVTQMGQEVILRCVPISNHLYFYWYRQILGQKVEFLVSFYNNEISEKSEIFDDQFSVERPDGSNFTLKIRSTKLEDSAMYFCASGWTGRGTEAFFGQGTRLTVV.

This chain links TRBV9 with TRBJ2-1; TRBD2 matches at 11 bases. CDR3 length: 16 residues. The ends lost 0 bases at V and 10 bases at J; junction bases unmatched: 9. Per germline, CDR1 SGDLS and CDR2 YYNGEE. As DNA, the CDR3 is TGTGCCAGCAGCGTAGCAGTAGCGGGAGGGCGGGAAGAGCAGTTCTTC. Translating it yields CASSVAVAGGREEQFF.

V and J are TRBV5-5 and TRBJ2-6; D may correspond to TRBD1 or TRBD2 (6 bases each). Germline lookup yields CDR1 SGHKS and CDR2 YYEKEE (reference sequence). The CDR3 spans 16 residues. V shed 1 base and J shed 5 bases, with 13 bases lying between them. CDR3 loop: CASSLIRGVRANVLTF. CDR3 in DNA: TGTGCCAGCAGCTTGATTAGGGGGGTACGGGCCAACGTCCTGACTTTC.

The rearrangement uses TRBV4-3 and TRBJ1-6, with 10 bases identical to TRBD1. Germline CDR1 reads LGHNA; CDR2 reads YSLEER. Trimming cost V 3 bases and J 7 bases; bases outside gene matches: 3. The CDR3 spans 15 residues. The CDR3 DNA reads as TGCGCCAGCAGCCAGCGACAGGGGGCCAATTCACCCCTCCACTTT. This translates into CASSQRQGANSPLHF.